The 10 T cell receptor beta chains below were found in one sample sequenced in a study of blood T cell repertoires in COVID-19. TCRdb keeps only in-frame clones here, not all; method: immunoSEQ multiplex PCR. The top ten clones hold 1.7% of a sample with approximately 280,000 clones, nearly 90% of them seen once. Sequencing was performed on PBMCs or T cells enriched from blood (not recorded which). Source of these receptors: a woman aged 18-30 years with acute COVID-19.

The rearrangement links TRBV5-1 to TRBJ2-5, with D perhaps matching TRBD1 (7 bases). V lost 0 bases, J lost 5 bases, and 17 bases lay in between. CDR3 length equals 16 residues. CDR1 and CDR2 (germline): SGHRS, YFSETQ. The CDR3 sequence is CASSLGGTAAGETQYF. The CDR3 DNA is TGCGCCAGCAGCTTGGGCGGGACAGCCGCAGGGGAGACCCAGTACTTC. Complete variable domain (other parts from reference TRBV5-1 and TRBJ2-5): KAGVTQTPRYLIKTRGQQVTLSCSPISGHRSVSWYQQTPGQGLQFLFEYFSETQRNKGNFPGRFSGRQFSNSRSEMNVSTLELGDSALYLCASSLGGTAAGETQYFGPGTRLLVL.

The V gene is TRBV9, the J gene TRBJ2-2; 7 nucleotides line up with TRBD1. Per germline, CDR1 SGDLS and CDR2 YYNGEE. CDR3 length: 14 amino acids. V shed 4 bases and J 4 bases; nucleotides not matched to a gene: 4. CDR3 sequence (DNA): TGTGCCAGCAGCAGGGGGCAAGTCACCGGGGAGCTGTTTTTT. Translation gives CASSRGQVTGELFF.

The rearrangement uses TRBV6-5 and TRBJ2-7; 9 bases match TRBD2. V was clipped by 7 bases and J by 0 bases; unmatched bases: 7. The CDR3 length is 15 residues. Germline values: CDR1 MNHEY, CDR2 SVGAGI. CDR3 region: CASTFSGGSSYEQYF. CDR3 nucleotides: TGTGCCAGCACTTTTAGCGGGGGAAGCTCCTACGAGCAGTACTTC.

The CDR3 DNA reads TGCGCCAGCAGCTTAGCGGGAGTTCACTACGAGCAGTACTTC. This encodes CASSLAGVHYEQYF. The rearrangement links TRBV5-1 to TRBJ2-7; TRBD2 matches 8 bases. The V and J ends lost 2 bases and 3 bases, in that order; junction bases with no gene match: 4. In germline, CDR1 is SGHRS, CDR2 YFSETQ. This CDR3 comprises 14 residues.

The DNA for the CDR3 is TGTGCCACCAGTGATTTCTTGGCAGGGAGGTATGAGCAGTTCTTC. Translation gives CATSDFLAGRYEQFF. V is TRBV24-1 and J is TRBJ2-1, with D perhaps TRBD2 (6 bases). V lost 1 base and J 8 bases, leaving 14 bases between the germline ends. The CDR3 contains 15 residues. In germline, CDR1 is KGHDR, CDR2 SFDVKD.

This chain connects TRBV28 to TRBJ2-1; 8 positions agree with TRBD1. This CDR3 contains 11 residues. V gave up 11 bases and J gave up 8 bases; unmatched junction bases: 5. Germline V gives CDR1 MDHEN, CDR2 SYDVKM. Here the CDR3 DNA reads TGTGCCGGACAGGGTAGATATGAGCAGTTCTTC. Translated: CAGQGRYEQFF. Full variable domain (missing parts from reference TRBV28 and TRBJ2-1): DVKVTQSSRYLVKRTGEKVFLECVQDMDHENMFWYRQDPGLGLRLIYFSYDVKMKEKGDIPEGYSVSREKKERFSLILESASTNQTSMYLCAGQGRYEQFFGPGTRLTVL.

The chain carries TRBV28 and TRBJ2-1; 11 nucleotides line up with TRBD2. Germline trimming cut 7 bases from V and 5 bases from J; bases unmatched to any gene: 4. Germline values: CDR1 MDHEN, CDR2 SYDVKM. The CDR3 extends over 14 amino acids. The CDR3 bases are TGTGCCAGCACCTTAGCGGGAGGGAACAATGAGCAGTTCTTC. Translated, it gives CASTLAGGNNEQFF.

The chain has TRBV10-3 and TRBJ2-3, with D unclear. The CDR3 is 14 residues long. From germline, CDR1 is ENHRY and CDR2 SYGVKD. The V end lost 2 bases, the J end lost 0 bases, and 6 bases lay between the germline ends. CDR3 sequence: CAISEDTSTDTQYF. For the CDR3, the DNA is TGTGCCATCAGTGAGGATACTAGCACAGATACGCAGTATTTT.

The chain uses TRBV19 and TRBJ1-5; no definite D call. CDR1 LNHDA and CDR2 SQIVND come from the germline V gene (reference sequence). This CDR3 comprises 17 residues. Trimming took off 1 base at V and 0 bases at J, with 13 bases between the two ends. The CDR3 nucleotides read TGTGCCAGTAGTATAGTTGGAGCCCCTTATAGCAATCAGCCCCAGCATTTT. Translated: CASSIVGAPYSNQPQHF. The variable domain in full, with the rest retrieved from reference TRBV19 and TRBJ1-5, is DGGITQSPKYLFRKEGQNVTLSCEQNLNHDAMYWYRQDPGQGLRLIYYSQIVNDFQKGDIAEGYSVSREKKESFPLTVTSAQKNPTAFYLCASSIVGAPYSNQPQHFGDGTRLSIL.

V and J are TRBV5-8 and TRBJ2-7, with 8 bases that match TRBD2. Trimming at V came to 4 bases and at J to 0 bases, leaving 15 bases not matched to a gene. Per germline, CDR1 SGHTS and CDR2 YDEGEE. This CDR3 region has 18 residues. The chain's CDR3 is CASSPLRTSWISSYEQYF. DNA of the CDR3: TGTGCCAGCAGCCCTTTGAGGACTAGCTGGATTAGCTCCTACGAGCAGTACTTC.